These 6 T cell receptor beta chains were all obtained from the same sample, sequenced in a study. TCRdb redid the calling of the RT-PCR reads with MiXCR, one entry per CDR3 protein. The table records hundreds of thousands of distinct CDR3 sequences, over 12% of them present only once. Sequencing was carried out using memory CD4+ T cells from blood. These TCRs come from a female donor in good health, serving as a healthy control.

This clonotype was observed a handful of times. This chain connects TRBV4-1 to TRBJ2-5; 7 bases align to TRBD2. V lost 2 bases and J lost 1; bases outside the gene matches: 4. The CDR3 length is 15 residues. Germline V gives CDR1 MGHRA, CDR2 YSYEKL. The CDR3 DNA reads as TGCGCCAGCAGCCAAAGGGGAGGGTCCCAAGAGACCCAGTACTTC. Its translation is CASSQRGGSQETQYF.

This clonotype was detected ten times or more. The V gene is TRBV7-2, the J gene TRBJ2-1, with 7 bases that match TRBD2. The CDR3 is 16 amino acids. V lost 1 base and J lost 8; bases outside the gene matches: 11. Germline values: CDR1 SGHTA, CDR2 FQGNSA. CDR3 sequence: CASSLVGGVVKDEQFF. The CDR3 DNA sequence: TGTGCCAGCAGCTTAGTGGGGGGGGTGGTTAAGGATGAGCAGTTCTTC.

V and J are TRBV5-4 and TRBJ1-2; no definite D call. Germline values: CDR1 SGHNT, CDR2 YYREEE (reference sequence). Trimming cost V 0 bases and J 2 bases, with 11 bases left between them. The CDR3 contains 15 residues. The CDR3 nucleotides are TGTGCCAGCAGCTTGGAACCGGGTAGAAACTATGGCTACACCTTC. The encoded protein is CASSLEPGRNYGYTF.

This clonotype was seen only a few times. The chain joins TRBV4-3 to TRBJ2-7, with 8 bases that match TRBD2. Germline V gene data show CDR1 as LGHNA and CDR2 as YSLEER. The trim removed 0 bases at V and 5 bases at J, leaving 9 bases unmatched. CDR3 length: 16 residues. CDR3 amino acids: CASSQEGIAGQDEQYF. Written as DNA, the CDR3 is TGCGCCAGCAGCCAAGAGGGGATAGCGGGGCAGGACGAGCAGTACTTC.

The rearrangement joins TRBV12-3 or TRBV12-4 to TRBJ1-2; D is uncertain. Trimming pared 10 bases from V and 6 bases from J, leaving 12 bases between. This CDR3 comprises 11 residues. In nucleotides, the CDR3 is TGTGCCACCGGCCAGTTACATGGCTACACCTTC. Amino acids: CATGQLHGYTF.

This clonotype was found many times. The rearrangement uses TRBV5-6 and TRBJ2-5; 7 nucleotides agree with TRBD2. Germline values: CDR1 SGHDT, CDR2 YYEEEE. The ends lost 0 bases at V and 6 bases at J; junction bases unmatched: 5. CDR3 length: 14 amino acids. The CDR3 spells CASSLGGGRQTQYF. CDR3 sequence (DNA): TGTGCCAGCAGCTTGGGGGGGGGAAGGCAGACCCAGTACTTC.